The next 22 T cell receptor beta chains were all read from a single sample in a study of CD4 T cells in relation to SARS-CoV-2 and coronaviruses. Profiling relied on immunoSEQ multiplex PCR, and the TCRdb table lists in-frame clones only, not all of them. The sample shows about 59,000 clones, about nine tenths of them seen only once. The unexposed donors gave CD4+ T cells in 2011-2018, prior to COVID-19. Sequencing was performed on memory CD4+ T cells from PBMCs. The receptor source for this set is a human donor in good health.

The V and J genes are TRBV4-1 and TRBJ2-1; D perhaps matches TRBD1 (6 bases). Trimming pared 5 bases from V and 7 bases from J, leaving 21 bases between. The CDR3 loop spans 16 amino acids. Germline V lookup: CDR1 MGHRA, CDR2 YSYEKL. This CDR3 is CASSKSAGAVQNEQFF. CDR3 bases: TGCGCCAGCAGCAAATCTGCAGGGGCTGTGCAGAATGAGCAGTTCTTC.

The rearrangement uses TRBV20-1 and TRBJ2-7; D is undetermined. This CDR3 comprises 13 residues. Trimming cost V 3 bases and J 0 bases, with 9 bases left between them. Germline CDR1 and CDR2: DFQATT and SNEGSKA (reference sequence). The DNA of the CDR3 is TGCAGTGCTAGTTCCCGTAGCTCCTACGAGCAGTACTTC. Translating it yields CSASSRSSYEQYF.

Note on this clone: The germline gene is not matched at one end of the junction; a read error may be the cause. V usage is TRBV7-8 and J usage is TRBJ2-7; 10 nucleotides match TRBD2. Germline V lookup: CDR1 SGHVS, CDR2 FQNEAQ. The CDR3 is made up of 13 amino acids. The CDR3 nucleotides are TGTGCCAGCAGCTTAGAGGTCACTAGCGGGATAACATTC. Translated: CASSLEVTSGITF.

This clone appeared a single time. J is TRBJ2-5 and V is TRBV5-4, with a weak D call TRBD2 (7 bases). V dropped 4 bases and J dropped 2 bases, with 12 bases sitting between them. CDR1 and CDR2 (germline): SGHNT, YYREEE (reference sequence). CDR3 length equals 14 residues. The CDR3 nucleotides are TGTGCCAGCAGCGGGGGGGCGGCACAAGAGACCCAGTACTTC. As protein: CASSGGAAQETQYF. The full variable domain, completed using reference TRBV5-4 and TRBJ2-5, is ETGVTQSPTHLIKTRGQQVTLRCSSQSGHNTVSWYQQALGQGPQFIFQYYREEENGRGNFPPRFSGLQFPNYSSELNVNALELDDSALYLCASSGGAAQETQYFGPGTRLLVL.

This clone appeared once. This rearrangement joins TRBV28 to TRBJ1-5; D possibly corresponds to TRBD1 (5 bases). The CDR3 runs 17 residues. Germline-derived CDR1 and CDR2 are MDHEN and SYDVKM. The germline V and J ends were trimmed by 4 bases and 1 base, with 17 bases remaining between them. This chain's CDR3 is CASSSWRRDSSNQPQHF. The CDR3 nucleotides are TGTGCCAGCAGTTCATGGCGCAGGGATTCGAGCAATCAGCCCCAGCATTTT.

V is TRBV5-1 and J is TRBJ2-1; D possibly corresponds to TRBD2 (6 bases). V gave up 4 bases and J gave up 9 bases, with 14 bases separating them. Germline CDR1 reads SGHRS; CDR2 reads YFSETQ. The CDR3 consists of 13 residues. Here the CDR3 reads CASSILLAFEQFF. CDR3 bases: TGCGCCAGCAGCATCCTCCTAGCGTTTGAGCAGTTCTTC.

The chain employs TRBV3-1 (or the pseudogene TRBV3-2) and TRBJ2-7, with D unclear. CDR3 size: 13 residues. Trimming cost V 4 bases and J 7 bases, with 14 bases left between them. Germline assignment: CDR1 LGHDT and CDR2 YNNKEL (reference sequence). The CDR3 region is CASSPRTVSEQYF. CDR3 sequence (DNA): TGTGCCAGCAGCCCCCGTACGGTTTCAGAGCAGTACTTC.

This clone has a single count. The gene calls are TRBV24-1 and TRBJ1-1; D remains ambiguous. Germline assignment: CDR1 KGHDR and CDR2 SFDVKD. The ends were cut back, 3 bases at V and 2 bases at J, with 3 bases in the middle. There are 12 residues in the CDR3. As DNA, the CDR3 is TGTGCCACCAGTGATATAAACACTGAAGCTTTCTTT. Its translation: CATSDINTEAFF.

The chain combines TRBV28 with TRBJ2-7; D gene uncertain. Deletions cut 4 bases from V and 0 bases from J, with 13 bases between. The CDR3 contains 15 residues. The germline CDR1 and CDR2 sequences are MDHEN and SYDVKM. This chain's CDR3 is CASSSYSPSSYEQYF. The CDR3 DNA is TGTGCCAGCAGTTCTTACAGTCCGAGCTCCTACGAGCAGTACTTC.

V usage is TRBV19 and J usage is TRBJ1-5; unclear D gene. Trimming shortened V by 7 bases and J by 2 bases, and 15 bases separated the two germline ends. The CDR3 runs to 15 residues. CDR1 LNHDA and CDR2 SQIVND come from the germline V gene (reference sequence). This chain's CDR3 is CASMQYSSGNQPQHF. The CDR3, as DNA: TGTGCCAGTATGCAGTACTCATCGGGCAATCAGCCCCAGCATTTT. Together with reference TRBV19 and TRBJ1-5, the CDR3 gives the full variable domain: DGGITQSPKYLFRKEGQNVTLSCEQNLNHDAMYWYRQDPGQGLRLIYYSQIVNDFQKGDIAEGYSVSREKKESFPLTVTSAQKNPTAFYLCASMQYSSGNQPQHFGDGTRLSIL.

V gene TRBV5-1 combines with J gene TRBJ2-3, with TRBD1 matching over 7 bases. Germline lookup yields CDR1 SGHRS and CDR2 YFSETQ. The length of the CDR3 is 15 residues. Germline trimming cut 0 bases from V and 3 bases from J; bases unmatched to any gene: 4. CDR3 protein: CASSLGDRETDTQYF. Here the CDR3 DNA reads TGCGCCAGCAGCTTGGGAGACAGGGAGACAGATACGCAGTATTTT.

The chain recombines TRBV6-4 with TRBJ1-2, with TRBD1 as a possible D gene (5 bases). CDR1 is MRHNA and CDR2 is SNTAGT in the germline V gene. The CDR3 runs 14 residues. Trimming cost V 3 bases and J 5 bases, with 13 bases left between them. The CDR3 DNA sequence: TGTGCCAGCAGTGAACGAACGGGGGGATATGGCTACACCTTC. Protein sequence: CASSERTGGYGYTF.

The chain uses TRBV7-2 and TRBJ1-1, with TRBD1 as a possible D gene (5 bases). The CDR3 extends over 15 amino acids. V was cut by 5 bases and J by 5 bases, with 18 bases left in between. The germline gives CDR1 SGHTA, CDR2 FQGNSA. In nucleotides, the CDR3 is TGTGCCAGCAGCCGCGGGTGGGGGTCGGGGACTGAAGCTTTCTTT. Its protein is CASSRGWGSGTEAFF.

The rearrangement links TRBV30 to TRBJ1-1; weak D call: TRBD1 (5 bases). Trimming left V 4 bases short and J 1 base short, with 25 bases between. This CDR3 region has 18 residues. Per the germline V gene, CDR1 is GTSNPN and CDR2 is SVGIG (reference sequence). CDR3 nucleotide sequence: TGTGCCTGGATCCCCACGAGTCAGGGCTGGCTGGCGAACACTGAAGCTTTCTTT. Its protein is CAWIPTSQGWLANTEAFF.

The gene calls are TRBV28 and TRBJ1-2, with D unresolved. CDR3 size: 12 residues. Germline V gives CDR1 MDHEN, CDR2 SYDVKM. Trimming removed 5 bases from V and 6 bases from J, with 10 bases in between. Here the CDR3 reads CASSALADGYTF. CDR3 DNA: TGTGCCAGCAGTGCCTTGGCGGATGGCTACACCTTC.

In this sample, this clone turned up once. V usage is TRBV2 and J usage is TRBJ2-5; D gene uncertain. The V gene's germline CDR1 is SNHLY and CDR2 FYNNEI. The CDR3 runs to 14 residues. V was cut by 3 bases and J by 2 bases, with 10 bases left in between. CDR3 in amino acids: CASSDLGLQETQYF. The CDR3 coding sequence is TGTGCCAGCAGTGATTTAGGGTTACAAGAGACCCAGTACTTC.

CDR3 sequence: CASSRLRERNEQFF. In DNA, the CDR3 is TGTGCCAGCAGCCGGCTCCGGGAACGCAATGAGCAGTTCTTC. V usage is TRBV3-1 (or the pseudogene TRBV3-2) and J usage is TRBJ2-1, with TRBD2 as a possible D gene (5 bases). The V gene lost 4 bases and the J gene lost 6 bases, with 13 bases spanning the gap. CDR3 size: 14 residues. CDR1 is LGHDT, CDR2 YNNKEL, per germline (reference sequence).

This chain connects TRBV28 to TRBJ2-7, with 7 bases fitting TRBD2. This CDR3 comprises 17 residues. J was trimmed by 0 bases and V by 10 bases; bases with no gene match: 18. CDR1 is MDHEN and CDR2 is SYDVKM in the germline V gene. This chain's CDR3 is CATQPRGSRPSSYEQYF. CDR3 sequence (DNA): TGTGCCACCCAGCCCCGCGGGAGTCGTCCGAGCTCCTACGAGCAGTACTTC.

CDR3 DNA: TGTGCCAGCAGCCAGGACAGGGAGGGTGAAGCTTTCTTT. This encodes CASSQDREGEAFF. The chain uses TRBV7-9 and TRBJ1-1; 8 bases fit TRBD1. The CDR3 covers 13 residues. V was pared by 5 bases and J by 7 bases, with 6 bases of the junction left unmatched. Germline values: CDR1 SEHNR, CDR2 FQNEAQ (reference sequence).

The rearrangement uses TRBV4-1 and TRBJ2-3; 14 bases are shared with TRBD2. In germline, CDR1 is MGHRA, CDR2 YSYEKL. The J segment lost 5 bases and the V segment lost 1 base, leaving 5 bases of the junction unmatched. This CDR3 has 17 residues. The CDR3 DNA is TGCGCCAGCAGCCAAGGGGTGGGACTAGCGGGAGAAGATACGCAGTATTTT. Encoded protein: CASSQGVGLAGEDTQYF.

V is TRBV7-9 and J is TRBJ2-7; the D gene is possibly TRBD1 (6 bases). V was shortened by 4 bases and J by 6 bases, with 19 bases between the two germline ends. CDR3 length equals 15 residues. The germline gives CDR1 SEHNR, CDR2 FQNEAQ (reference sequence). The CDR3 region is CASSSIQTGSGEQYF. In DNA, the CDR3 is TGTGCCAGCAGCTCGATACAGACAGGATCTGGCGAGCAGTACTTC.

The table lists this clone with a few counts. This chain joins TRBV5-1 and TRBJ1-1; TRBD1 might be the D (6 bases). V lost 2 bases to trimming and J lost 1 base, with 9 bases between them. This CDR3 region has 14 residues. Per the germline V gene, CDR1 is SGHRS and CDR2 is YFSETQ. DNA for the CDR3: TGCGCCAGCAGCTTTCAGACAGGGAACACTGAAGCTTTCTTT. Translating it yields CASSFQTGNTEAFF.